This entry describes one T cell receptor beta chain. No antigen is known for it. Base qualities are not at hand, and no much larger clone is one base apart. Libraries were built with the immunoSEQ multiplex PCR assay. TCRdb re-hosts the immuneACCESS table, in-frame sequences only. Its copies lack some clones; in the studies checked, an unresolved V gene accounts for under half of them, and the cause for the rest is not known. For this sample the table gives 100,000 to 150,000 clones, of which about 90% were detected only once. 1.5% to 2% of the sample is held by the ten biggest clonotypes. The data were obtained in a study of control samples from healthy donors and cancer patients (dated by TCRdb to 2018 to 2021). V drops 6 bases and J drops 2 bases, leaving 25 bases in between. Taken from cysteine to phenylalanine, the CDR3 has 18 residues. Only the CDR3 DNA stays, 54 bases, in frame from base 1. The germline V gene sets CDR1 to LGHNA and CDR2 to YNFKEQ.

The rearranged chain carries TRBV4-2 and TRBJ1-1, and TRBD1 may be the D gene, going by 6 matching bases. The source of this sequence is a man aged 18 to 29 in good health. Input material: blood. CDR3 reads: CASRQTLPTGLLNTEAFF. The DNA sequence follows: TGTGCCAGCAGACAAACCCTACCGACAGGACTCCTCAACACTGAAGCTTTCTTT.